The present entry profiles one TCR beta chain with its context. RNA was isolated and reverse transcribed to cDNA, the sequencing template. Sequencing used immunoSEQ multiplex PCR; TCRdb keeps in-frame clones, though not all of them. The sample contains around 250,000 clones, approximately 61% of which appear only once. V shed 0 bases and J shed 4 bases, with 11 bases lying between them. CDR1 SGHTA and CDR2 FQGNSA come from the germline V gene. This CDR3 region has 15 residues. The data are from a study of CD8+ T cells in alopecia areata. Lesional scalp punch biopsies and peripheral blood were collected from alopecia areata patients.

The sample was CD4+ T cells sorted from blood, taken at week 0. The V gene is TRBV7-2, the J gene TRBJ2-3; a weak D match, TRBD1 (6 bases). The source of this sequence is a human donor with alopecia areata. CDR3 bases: TGTGCCAGCAGCTTAGCTCTCAGGGGAGCAGATACGCAGTATTTT. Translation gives CASSLALRGADTQYF.